These 22 T cell receptor beta chains share one sample of origin, sequenced in a study of T cell responses to AZD1222 COVID-19 vaccine. Sequencing used immunoSEQ multiplex PCR; TCRdb keeps in-frame clones, though not all of them. The data show about 120,000 clones, about 85% seen once. Sequencing was performed on peripheral blood, taken 28 days after the second AZD1222 dose. These TCRs come from an adult who received the AZD1222 COVID-19 vaccine.

This sequence joins TRBV11-1 and TRBJ1-6; D uncertain. The CDR3 contains 13 residues. The ends were cut back, 2 bases at V and 9 bases at J, with 8 bases in the middle. Looked up from germline, CDR1 is SGHAT and CDR2 is FQDESV (reference sequence). The CDR3 DNA is TGTGCCAGCAGCTTAATCGCAGCTTCACCCCTCCACTTT. This gives the protein CASSLIAASPLHF.

In its sample, this clone was seen a few times. This chain connects TRBV30 to TRBJ1-5; maybe TRBD1 (5 bases). The CDR3 consists of 12 residues. The germline gives CDR1 GTSNPN, CDR2 SVGIG (reference sequence). V lost 4 bases to trimming and J lost 4 bases, with 8 bases between them. The CDR3 protein is CAWNGGNQPQHF. DNA for the CDR3: TGTGCCTGGAACGGGGGGAATCAGCCCCAGCATTTT.

This chain uses TRBV2 with TRBJ1-5; D is uncertain. V lost 8 bases to trimming and J lost 0 bases, with 8 bases between them. The V gene's germline CDR1 is SNHLY and CDR2 FYNNEI. CDR3 length equals 13 residues. The CDR3 DNA is TGTGCCAGCGGAACGGATAGCAATCAGCCCCAGCATTTT. Residues: CASGTDSNQPQHF.

The rearrangement links TRBV7-9 to TRBJ1-3; D is uncertain. The CDR3 spans 14 residues. Trimming stripped 5 bases from V and 2 bases from J, with 10 bases between. From germline, CDR1 is SEHNR and CDR2 FQNEAQ (reference sequence). The CDR3 here is CASSPGPPGNTIYF. CDR3 DNA sequence: TGTGCCAGCAGCCCCGGGCCCCCTGGAAACACCATATATTTT.

J is TRBJ2-7 and V is TRBV10-2; 8 bases fit TRBD1. CDR3 length: 14 residues. Per germline, CDR1 WSHSY and CDR2 SAAADI. The V gene end was trimmed by 9 bases and the J gene end by 6 bases; junction bases not matched to a gene: 13. The CDR3 sequence is CASSLTGGFSEQYF. CDR3 DNA sequence: TGCGCCAGTTCCCTAACAGGGGGGTTCTCCGAGCAGTACTTC.

This chain links TRBV4-3 with TRBJ1-5; D is uncertain. Trimming shortened V by 5 bases and J by 6 bases, and 14 bases separated the two germline ends. The CDR3 extends over 14 amino acids. CDR1 is LGHNA, CDR2 YSLEER, per germline. The CDR3 sequence: CASSGTLSGQPQHF. The CDR3 DNA sequence: TGCGCCAGCAGCGGAACTCTCTCAGGTCAGCCCCAGCATTTT.

This clone has only one observation. The chain is built from TRBV19 and TRBJ1-2; D gene uncertain. From germline, CDR1 is LNHDA and CDR2 SQIVND (reference sequence). V gave up 1 base and J gave up 3 bases, with 12 bases separating them. The CDR3 totals 15 residues. CDR3 protein: CASSIVAPADYGYTF. The CDR3 DNA sequence: TGTGCCAGTAGTATAGTGGCCCCCGCGGACTATGGCTACACCTTC.

The chain combines TRBV6-2 or TRBV6-3 with TRBJ2-7, with D uncertain. V was shortened by 5 bases and J by 4 bases, with 9 bases between the two germline ends. From germline, CDR1 is MNHEY and CDR2 SVGEGT. The CDR3 sequence is 12 residues long. Here the CDR3 reads CASSTAGYEQYF. Written as DNA, the CDR3 is TGTGCCAGCAGTACGGCAGGTTACGAGCAGTACTTC.

The rearrangement links TRBV3-1 (or the pseudogene TRBV3-2) to TRBJ2-3; D tentatively fits TRBD1 or TRBD2 (5 bases each). This CDR3 is 18 amino acids long. Trimming took 1 base from V and 8 from J, leaving 25 bases between them. Germline V CDR1 and CDR2: LGHDT, YNNKEL (reference sequence). The CDR3 loop is CASSQGPFPPGPPGTQYF. The CDR3 DNA reads as TGTGCCAGCAGCCAAGGTCCGTTTCCCCCGGGACCCCCGGGTACGCAGTATTTT.

In nucleotides, the CDR3 is TGTGCCAGCAGCTTACAGGGAGCTTCTGGAAACACCATATATTTT. Its translation is CASSLQGASGNTIYF. The gene calls are TRBV6-5 and TRBJ1-3, with a weak D call TRBD1 (6 bases). The V and J ends lost 6 bases and 1 base respectively, with 13 bases between them. Germline CDR1 and CDR2: MNHEY and SVGAGI. The CDR3 is 15 amino acids.

There are a few counts of this clone. J is TRBJ2-7 and V is TRBV27, with 7 nucleotides matching TRBD1. Germline V gene lookup returns CDR1 MNHEY and CDR2 SMNVEV (reference sequence). The CDR3 totals 15 residues. The junction had 9 bases not matched to a gene; V was cut back by 4 bases and J by 3 bases. CDR3: CASSSGTGVIYEQYF. The CDR3 DNA sequence: TGTGCCAGCAGTTCCGGAACAGGGGTCATCTACGAGCAGTACTTC.

The sample holds one count of this clone. This chain uses TRBV5-4 with TRBJ1-4; perhaps TRBD1 as D (5 bases). Germline-derived CDR1 and CDR2 are SGHNT and YYREEE (reference sequence). The CDR3 spans 14 residues. Trimming stripped 1 base from V and 7 bases from J, with 11 bases between. CDR3 region: CASSLRQGSEKLFF. The CDR3 region has the DNA TGTGCCAGCAGCTTGCGGCAGGGCAGTGAAAAACTGTTTTTT.

This chain uses TRBV28 with TRBJ1-6, with 8 bases lining up with TRBD1. The V gene end was trimmed by 3 bases and the J gene end by 4 bases; junction bases not matched to a gene: 5. Germline V gives CDR1 MDHEN, CDR2 SYDVKM. The CDR3 is 16 amino acids. The CDR3 here is CASSFQGAMYNSPLHF. CDR3 sequence (DNA): TGTGCCAGCAGTTTTCAGGGGGCGATGTATAATTCACCCCTCCACTTT.

This chain joins TRBV5-1 and TRBJ1-6, with D hard to call. Trimming left V 4 bases short and J 7 bases short, with 9 bases between. The germline CDR1 and CDR2 sequences are SGHRS and YFSETQ. The CDR3 is 13 amino acids. CDR3 bases: TGCGCCAGCAGCCCCGACGGAAATTCACCCCTCCACTTT. Its translation is CASSPDGNSPLHF.

This sequence joins TRBV19 and TRBJ1-3; tentative D call: TRBD1 (5 bases). With 5 bases removed from V and 2 bases from J, the gap between germline ends came to 13 bases. The V gene's germline CDR1 is LNHDA and CDR2 SQIVND (reference sequence). The CDR3 totals 15 residues. The CDR3 DNA is TGTGCCAGTAGTTCGAACACGGGGCCTGGAAACACCATATATTTT. It yields the protein CASSSNTGPGNTIYF.

The chain employs TRBV7-9 and TRBJ1-1, with TRBD1 matching 9 bases. The V gene's germline CDR1 is SEHNR and CDR2 FQNEAQ (reference sequence). The CDR3 loop spans 17 amino acids. After removal of 2 bases from V and 1 base from J, the junction contained 8 bases not matched to a gene. The CDR3 DNA sequence: TGTGCCAGCAGCTTATACGGACAGGGGTACGGGAACACTGAAGCTTTCTTT. As protein: CASSLYGQGYGNTEAFF.

The J gene is TRBJ1-5, the V gene TRBV28; no clear D. Germline assignment: CDR1 MDHEN and CDR2 SYDVKM. V shed 6 bases and J shed 0 bases, with 6 bases lying between them. The CDR3 extends over 13 amino acids. The CDR3 DNA reads as TGTGCCAGCAGGGTTAATAGCAATCAGCCCCAGCATTTT. It specifies CASRVNSNQPQHF.

The rearrangement joins TRBV6-2 or TRBV6-3 to TRBJ2-4; D call uncertain. The CDR3 sequence is 12 residues long. Per germline, CDR1 MNHEY and CDR2 SVGEGT. Between the trimmed V and J ends, which lost 0 bases and 9 bases, there was a span of 6 bases. CDR3 sequence: CASSYSPTIQYF. The CDR3 DNA follows: TGTGCCAGCAGTTACTCGCCAACCATTCAGTACTTC.

The chain employs TRBV30 and TRBJ1-3; no firm D call. The germline gives CDR1 GTSNPN, CDR2 SVGIG (reference sequence). This CDR3 has 14 amino acids. With 2 bases removed from V and 0 bases from J, the gap between germline ends came to 8 bases. The CDR3 is CAWSKVYSGNTIYF. The CDR3 DNA is TGTGCCTGGAGTAAGGTCTACTCTGGAAACACCATATATTTT.

The chain combines TRBV19 with TRBJ1-4; D uncertain. The CDR3 contains 15 residues. V shed 3 bases and J shed 8 bases, with 16 bases lying between them. CDR1 is LNHDA and CDR2 is SQIVND in the germline V gene (reference sequence). CDR3 region: CASSIPEGSREKLFF. The CDR3 bases are TGTGCCAGTAGTATCCCCGAGGGAAGCCGGGAAAAACTGTTTTTT.

The chain combines TRBV10-3 with TRBJ2-3; unclear D gene. V lost 6 bases and J 6 bases, leaving 16 bases between the germline ends. CDR3 size: 14 residues. Germline CDR1 and CDR2: ENHRY and SYGVKD. Written as DNA, the CDR3 is TGTGCCATCAGGGGCGAGCACTCAGCGGATACGCAGTATTTT. This translates into CAIRGEHSADTQYF.

This chain uses TRBV12-3 or TRBV12-4 with TRBJ2-7, with 7 bases matching TRBD2. The CDR3 spans 13 residues. V lost 10 bases to trimming and J lost 4 bases; unmatched junction nucleotides: 10. The CDR3 loop reads CATGGRFGYEQYF. In DNA, the CDR3 is TGTGCCACCGGGGGGAGGTTTGGGTACGAGCAGTACTTC.